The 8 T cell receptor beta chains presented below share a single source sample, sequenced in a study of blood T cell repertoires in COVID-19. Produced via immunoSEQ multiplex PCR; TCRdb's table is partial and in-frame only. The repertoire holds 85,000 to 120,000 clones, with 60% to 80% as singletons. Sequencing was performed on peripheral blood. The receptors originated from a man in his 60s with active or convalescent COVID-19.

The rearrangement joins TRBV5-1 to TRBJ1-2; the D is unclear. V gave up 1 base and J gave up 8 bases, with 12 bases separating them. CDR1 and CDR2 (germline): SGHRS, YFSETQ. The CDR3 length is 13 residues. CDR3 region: CASSLSPGEGYTF. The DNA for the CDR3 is TGCGCCAGCAGCTTGAGTCCGGGAGAGGGCTACACCTTC.

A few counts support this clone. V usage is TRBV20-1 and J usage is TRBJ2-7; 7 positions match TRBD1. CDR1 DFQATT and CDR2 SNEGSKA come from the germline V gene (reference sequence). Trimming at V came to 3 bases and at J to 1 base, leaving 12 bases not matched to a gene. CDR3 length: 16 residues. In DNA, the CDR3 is TGCAGTGCTAGTATTTCGACAGGGAATAAGTCCTACGAGCAGTACGTC. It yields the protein CSASISTGNKSYEQYV.

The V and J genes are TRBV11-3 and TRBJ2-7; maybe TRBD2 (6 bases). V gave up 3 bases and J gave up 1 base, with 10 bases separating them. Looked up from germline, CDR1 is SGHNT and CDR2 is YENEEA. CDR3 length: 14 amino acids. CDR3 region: CASSFAGPSYEQYF. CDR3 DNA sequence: TGTGCCAGCAGCTTCGCGGGACCATCCTACGAGCAGTACTTC.

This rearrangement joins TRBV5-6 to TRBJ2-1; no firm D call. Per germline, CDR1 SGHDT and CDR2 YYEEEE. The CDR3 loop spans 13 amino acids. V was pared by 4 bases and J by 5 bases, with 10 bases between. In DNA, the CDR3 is TGTGCCAGCAGCAATACAGAGAACAATGAGCAGTTCTTC. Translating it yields CASSNTENNEQFF.

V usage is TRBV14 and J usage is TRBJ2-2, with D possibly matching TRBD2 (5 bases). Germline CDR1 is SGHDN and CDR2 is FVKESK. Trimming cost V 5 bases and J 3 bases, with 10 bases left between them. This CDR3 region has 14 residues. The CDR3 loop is CASSFGGYTGELFF. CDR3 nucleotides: TGTGCCAGCAGCTTCGGCGGGTACACCGGGGAGCTGTTTTTT.

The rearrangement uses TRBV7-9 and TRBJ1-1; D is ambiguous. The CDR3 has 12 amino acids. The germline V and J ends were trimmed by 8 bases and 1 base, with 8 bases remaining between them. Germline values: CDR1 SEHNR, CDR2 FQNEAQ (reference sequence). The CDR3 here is CASGRENTEAFF. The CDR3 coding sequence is TGTGCCAGCGGGAGGGAGAACACTGAAGCTTTCTTT.

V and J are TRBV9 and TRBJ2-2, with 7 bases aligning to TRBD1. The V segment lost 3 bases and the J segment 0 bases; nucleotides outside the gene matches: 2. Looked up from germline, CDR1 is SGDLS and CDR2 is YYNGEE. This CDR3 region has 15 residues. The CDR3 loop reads CASSEGTANTGELFF. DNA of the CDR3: TGTGCCAGCAGCGAAGGGACAGCGAACACCGGGGAGCTGTTTTTT.

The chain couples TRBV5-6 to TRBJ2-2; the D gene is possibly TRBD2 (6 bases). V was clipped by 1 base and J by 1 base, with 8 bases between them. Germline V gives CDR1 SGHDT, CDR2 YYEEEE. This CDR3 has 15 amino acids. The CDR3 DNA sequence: TGTGCCAGCAGCTTGCGGGGAGGGAACACCGGGGAGCTGTTTTTT. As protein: CASSLRGGNTGELFF. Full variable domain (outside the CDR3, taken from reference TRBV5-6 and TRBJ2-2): DAGVTQSPTHLIKTRGQQVTLRCSPKSGHDTVSWYQQALGQGPQFIFQYYEEEERQRGNFPDRFSGHQFPNYSSELNVNALLLGDSALYLCASSLRGGNTGELFFGEGSRLTVL.